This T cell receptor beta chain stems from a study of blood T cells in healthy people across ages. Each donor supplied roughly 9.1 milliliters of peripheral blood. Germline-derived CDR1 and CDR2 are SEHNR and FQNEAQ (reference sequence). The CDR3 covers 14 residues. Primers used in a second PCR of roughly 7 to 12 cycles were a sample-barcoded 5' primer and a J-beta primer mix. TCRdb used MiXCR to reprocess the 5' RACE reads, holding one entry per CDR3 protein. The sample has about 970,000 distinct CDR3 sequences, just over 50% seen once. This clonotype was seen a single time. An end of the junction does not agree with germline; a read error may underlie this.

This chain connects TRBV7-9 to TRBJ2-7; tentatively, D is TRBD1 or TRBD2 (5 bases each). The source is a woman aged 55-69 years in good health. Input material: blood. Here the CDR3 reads CASSFYRDDYGQYF. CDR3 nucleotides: TGTGCCAGCAGCTTCTACCGGGACGACTACGGGCAGTACTTC.